These 8 T cell receptor beta chains came from one sample sequenced in a study of patients and donors after allogeneic stem cell transplantation. Using its own MiXCR run on the RT-PCR reads, TCRdb lists one record per CDR3 protein. Of approximately 200,000 distinct CDR3 sequences in the sample, roughly 38% are singletons; the top ten hold roughly 10%. The source material was blood, either unsorted or a sorted T cell fraction (not recorded which). These receptors were collected from a human donor who was either an allogeneic HSCT recipient or a stem cell or donor lymphocyte infusion donor (not recorded which). It is not recorded whose cells these are; they may come from a transplant donor.

This clonotype has a handful of counts. This chain joins TRBV24-1 and TRBJ2-2; the D call may be TRBD1 or TRBD2 (5 bases each). Trimming removed 9 bases at V and 0 bases at J, with 10 bases between. The CDR3 totals 14 residues. Germline values: CDR1 KGHDR, CDR2 SFDVKD. The CDR3 DNA sequence: TGTGCCACCGAGGGGCCAGCGAACACCGGGGAGCTGTTTTTT. Protein sequence: CATEGPANTGELFF.

The V and J genes are TRBV7-2 and TRBJ2-3, with TRBD2 matching over 11 bases. After removal of 4 bases from V and 0 bases from J, the junction contained 9 bases not matched to a gene. The CDR3 extends over 18 amino acids. Germline CDR1 reads SGHTA; CDR2 reads FQGNSA. This CDR3 reads CASSSPGLAAASTDTQYF. CDR3 in DNA: TGTGCCAGCAGCTCTCCGGGACTAGCGGCCGCTAGCACAGATACGCAGTATTTT.

The rearrangement joins TRBV15 to TRBJ2-5; tentative D call: TRBD2 (6 bases). Looked up from germline, CDR1 is LNHNV and CDR2 is YYDKDF (reference sequence). V was cut by 0 bases and J by 5 bases, with 13 bases left in between. The CDR3 is made up of 15 amino acids. CDR3 nucleotides: TGTGCCACCAGCAGAGATAGGGCGGGGCCGGAGACCCAGTACTTC. It codes for CATSRDRAGPETQYF.

There are a few counts of this clonotype. This sequence joins TRBV5-5 and TRBJ1-2; tentatively, D is TRBD1 (6 bases). This CDR3 spans 16 amino acids. In germline, CDR1 is SGHKS, CDR2 YYEKEE (reference sequence). Trimming removed 3 bases at V and 0 bases at J, with 15 bases between. CDR3: CASSYIVGAANYGYTF. CDR3 bases: TGTGCCAGCAGCTACATAGTGGGGGCGGCTAACTATGGCTACACCTTC.

This chain uses TRBV12-3 or TRBV12-4 with TRBJ1-1; TRBD1 matches at 7 bases. V was pared by 5 bases and J by 5 bases, with 11 bases of the junction left unmatched. There are 15 residues in the CDR3. CDR3: CASSPRWRGHTEAFF. The CDR3 DNA reads as TGTGCCAGCAGTCCCCGGTGGAGGGGGCATACTGAAGCTTTCTTT.

The rearrangement joins TRBV12-3 or TRBV12-4 to TRBJ1-3; 8 bases align to TRBD1. Losses at the gene ends were 9 bases for V and 7 bases for J; bases not matched to a gene: 8. The CDR3 consists of 13 residues. CDR3 sequence: CASMTGVYNTIYF. In DNA, the CDR3 is TGTGCCAGTATGACAGGGGTTTATAACACCATATATTTT.

V usage is TRBV5-5 and J usage is TRBJ1-1; unclear D gene. Germline V gene sequence: CDR1 SGHKS, CDR2 YYEKEE (reference sequence). V was shortened by 0 bases and J by 3 bases, with 3 bases between the two germline ends. The CDR3 is made up of 12 amino acids. CDR3 DNA sequence: TGTGCCAGCAGCTTGGAGGACACTGAAGCTTTCTTT. Its protein product is CASSLEDTEAFF.

This sequence joins TRBV3-1 and TRBJ1-2; unclear D gene. The CDR3 length is 16 residues. Germline CDR1 reads LGHDT; CDR2 reads YNNKEL (reference sequence). V lost 0 bases and J lost 2, with 13 bases in between. CDR3 residues: CASSQDRSPMNYGYTF. The CDR3 nucleotides read TGTGCCAGCAGCCAAGACAGGTCTCCGATGAACTATGGCTACACCTTC.